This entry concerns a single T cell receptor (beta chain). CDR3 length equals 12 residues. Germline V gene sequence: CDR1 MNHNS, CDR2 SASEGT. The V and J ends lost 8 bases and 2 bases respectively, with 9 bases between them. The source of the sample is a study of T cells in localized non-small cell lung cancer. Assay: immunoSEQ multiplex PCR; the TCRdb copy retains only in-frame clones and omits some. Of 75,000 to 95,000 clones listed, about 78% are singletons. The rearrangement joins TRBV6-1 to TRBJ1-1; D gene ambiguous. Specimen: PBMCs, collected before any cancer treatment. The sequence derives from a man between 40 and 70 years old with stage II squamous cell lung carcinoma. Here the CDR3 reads CASRVINTEAFF. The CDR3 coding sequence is TGTGCCAGCCGGGTGATTAACACTGAAGCTTTCTTT.